This T cell receptor (beta chain) came from a study of CD8 T cells in ankylosing spondylitis. This clonotype was seen at least ten times. The antigen remains unidentified. The CDR3 consists of 15 residues. From germline, CDR1 is MNHNS and CDR2 SASEGT. Trimming cost V 6 bases and J 1 base, with 13 bases left between them. TCRdb reanalysed the 5' RACE reads using MiXCR and keeps one entry per CDR3 protein. The table includes some 220,000 distinct CDR3 sequences, 10% detected once. General study findings and limits: Ankylosing spondylitis blood appeared to be characterized by a TCR beta motif of eight or nine highly homologous variants.

The sequence was obtained from a male donor with ankylosing spondylitis or in good health (not recorded which). Sequenced input: blood, either unsorted or a sorted T cell fraction (not recorded which). The chain has TRBV6-1 and TRBJ1-5; D may be TRBD1 (5 bases). CDR3 sequence: CASRALGGSNQPQHF. As DNA, the CDR3 is TGTGCCAGCAGGGCCCTCGGGGGGAGCAATCAGCCCCAGCATTTT.